Each of the 12 T cell receptor beta chains below was sequenced from the same sample in a study of T cell responses to AZD1222 COVID-19 vaccine. The repertoire was sequenced with immunoSEQ multiplex PCR; TCRdb's copy has only in-frame clones and lacks some. This sample lists about 140,000 clones; its ten largest clones have about 2%. Sequencing input: peripheral blood. The receptors shown here come from an adult in good health.

The chain combines TRBV9 with TRBJ2-3; 9 nucleotides match TRBD2. CDR1 SGDLS and CDR2 YYNGEE come from the germline V gene. J gave up 8 bases and V 0 bases, and 10 bases lay outside the gene matches. This CDR3 has 16 amino acids. CDR3 in amino acids: CASSVEGGGAVSTQYF. The CDR3 DNA reads TGTGCCAGCAGCGTAGAGGGCGGGGGGGCCGTTAGTACGCAGTATTTT.

The chain couples TRBV9 to TRBJ2-1; D unresolved. Trimming pared 0 bases from V and 5 bases from J, leaving 9 bases between. There are 14 residues in the CDR3. The germline V gene has CDR1 SGDLS and CDR2 YYNGEE. The CDR3 spells CASSVAHEHNEQFF. CDR3 coding DNA: TGTGCCAGCAGCGTAGCACACGAGCACAATGAGCAGTTCTTC. The full variable domain, completed using reference TRBV9 and TRBJ2-1, is DSGVTQTPKHLITATGQRVTLRCSPRSGDLSVYWYQQSLDQGLQFLIQYYNGEERAKGNILERFSAQQFPDLHSELNLSSLELGDSALYFCASSVAHEHNEQFFGPGTRLTVL.

In the case of this clone: An end of the junction does not agree with germline; a read error may underlie this. This chain uses TRBV7-3 with TRBJ1-2, with 11 bases lining up with TRBD1. CDR1 and CDR2 (germline): SGHTA, FQGTGA. The CDR3 has 13 residues. CDR3 sequence reads: CASSLTGTGGDTF. CDR3 in DNA: TGTGCCAGCAGCCTAACCGGGACAGGGGGTGACACCTTC.

The chain links TRBV7-9 to TRBJ1-2, with 7 bases aligning to TRBD1. The CDR3 is 14 amino acids. V lost 6 bases, J lost 4 bases, and 8 bases stayed unmatched. CDR1 and CDR2 (germline): SEHNR, FQNEAQ (reference sequence). CDR3 nucleotide sequence: TGTGCCAGCAGAAAGACAGGGACAAGCTATGGCTACACCTTC. The encoded protein is CASRKTGTSYGYTF.

This rearrangement joins TRBV7-2 to TRBJ2-1, with TRBD2 matching over 9 bases. CDR3 size: 18 residues. The germline gives CDR1 SGHTA, CDR2 FQGNSA. The ends lost 3 bases at V and 6 bases at J; junction bases unmatched: 15. The CDR3 loop is CASSFGAIAGAYPNEQFF. The CDR3 DNA follows: TGTGCCAGCAGCTTTGGGGCCATAGCGGGGGCGTACCCCAATGAGCAGTTCTTC.

The genes are TRBV15 and TRBJ1-5, with D maybe TRBD1 (6 bases). V shed 3 bases and J shed 4 bases, with 10 bases lying between them. This CDR3 region has 14 residues. Per the germline V gene, CDR1 is LNHNV and CDR2 is YYDKDF (reference sequence). CDR3 sequence: CATSSGTQNQPQHF. The CDR3, as DNA: TGTGCCACCAGCAGTGGGACACAGAATCAGCCCCAGCATTTT.

The V and J genes are TRBV18 and TRBJ1-5; D gene uncertain. This CDR3 has 14 residues. Trimming left V 4 bases short and J 0 bases short, with 7 bases between. Germline V gives CDR1 KGHSH, CDR2 LQKENI. CDR3 region: CASSLDNSNQPQHF. The DNA for the CDR3 is TGTGCCAGCTCACTAGATAATAGCAATCAGCCCCAGCATTTT.

The gene calls are TRBV6-4 and TRBJ2-1; D possibly corresponds to TRBD2 (6 bases). The CDR3 runs 15 residues. The germline CDR1 and CDR2 sequences are MRHNA and SNTAGT. Trimming removed 6 bases from V and 9 bases from J, with 21 bases in between. For the CDR3, the DNA is TGTGCCAGCAGGACCGGGACTGGGGCTGTCTTTGAGCAGTTCTTC. This sequence encodes CASRTGTGAVFEQFF.

This sequence joins TRBV19 and TRBJ2-1; D might be TRBD2 (6 bases). The CDR3 extends over 11 amino acids. Germline V gene sequence: CDR1 LNHDA, CDR2 SQIVND (reference sequence). Trimming removed 4 bases at V and 10 bases at J, with 8 bases between. The CDR3 reads CASSRGEEQFF. The CDR3 coding sequence is TGTGCCAGTAGTAGGGGGGAGGAGCAGTTCTTC.

CDR3 in DNA: TGTGCCAGCAGATGGGAGTCTGAAGCTTTCTTT. Translating gives CASRWESEAFF. The V and J genes are TRBV12-3 or TRBV12-4 and TRBJ1-1, with D hard to call. V was clipped by 6 bases and J by 6 bases, with 8 bases between them. The CDR3 contains 11 residues.

This chain links TRBV9 with TRBJ1-6; D remains unclear. Trimming pared 7 bases from V and 6 bases from J, leaving 17 bases between. Germline values: CDR1 SGDLS, CDR2 YYNGEE. This CDR3 has 15 residues. CDR3 DNA: TGTGCCAGCGGCGGGCAGGTCCCCCTTAATTCACCCCTCCACTTT. Its translation: CASGGQVPLNSPLHF.

V usage is TRBV5-6 and J usage is TRBJ2-5; no clear D gene. Trimming shortened V by 1 base and J by 3 bases, and 13 bases separated the two germline ends. The CDR3 loop spans 15 amino acids. The germline V gene encodes CDR1 SGHDT and CDR2 YYEEEE. CDR3 region: CASSLIIGREETQYF. CDR3 DNA: TGTGCCAGCAGCTTGATAATAGGCAGAGAAGAGACCCAGTACTTC.